Below, 26 T cell receptor beta chains from the same sample are listed, as sequenced in a study of blood T cell repertoires in COVID-19. Clones were sequenced by immunoSEQ multiplex PCR, and TCRdb holds only the in-frame ones, with some missing. Among about 270,000 clones listed, approximately 82% were seen once. Sequencing input: peripheral blood. These receptor sequences come from a woman aged 18-35 years with acute or convalescent COVID-19.

A word on this clone: At the DNA level, this CDR3 is encoded by other sequences in the same sample as well. V is TRBV5-1 and J is TRBJ2-1; D is undetermined. V was trimmed by 0 bases and J by 4 bases, leaving 8 bases between them. CDR3 length: 14 amino acids. Germline CDR1 is SGHRS and CDR2 is YFSETQ. The CDR3 DNA reads TGCGCCAGCAGCTTGGGAACCGAGTACAATGAGCAGTTCTTC. Residues: CASSLGTEYNEQFF.

The count of this clone is one. The chain uses TRBV21-1 and TRBJ1-6; the table's TRBD1 call for D was not verified on the DNA. TRBV21-1 is a pseudogene locus. The CDR3 is made up of 11 amino acids. The CDR3 region is CAGGQYSPLHF. CDR3 DNA sequence: TGTGCCGGGGGACAGTATTCACCCCTCCACTTT.

This rearrangement joins TRBV5-1 to TRBJ2-7; D is undetermined. From germline, CDR1 is SGHRS and CDR2 YFSETQ. V lost 4 bases and J 0 bases, leaving 8 bases between the germline ends. There are 13 residues in the CDR3. CDR3 loop: CASSPPSSYEQYF. DNA for the CDR3: TGCGCCAGCAGCCCACCGAGCTCCTACGAGCAGTACTTC. Looking up the rest from reference TRBV5-1 and TRBJ2-7 gives the full variable domain: KAGVTQTPRYLIKTRGQQVTLSCSPISGHRSVSWYQQTPGQGLQFLFEYFSETQRNKGNFPGRFSGRQFSNSRSEMNVSTLELGDSALYLCASSPPSSYEQYFGPGTRLTVT.

The J gene is TRBJ2-7, the V gene TRBV5-1; 8 positions match TRBD2. The CDR3 extends over 14 amino acids. Germline CDR1 is SGHRS and CDR2 is YFSETQ. The V gene end was trimmed by 4 bases and the J gene end by 3 bases; junction bases not matched to a gene: 6. The CDR3 bases are TGCGCCAGCAGCAGGGGACTAGAGCTCTACGAGCAGTACTTC. It encodes CASSRGLELYEQYF.

The rearrangement links TRBV4-1 to TRBJ2-3; D is unclear. The germline V and J ends were trimmed by 6 bases and 4 bases, with 14 bases remaining between them. CDR1 MGHRA and CDR2 YSYEKL come from the germline V gene. The CDR3 has 14 residues. CDR3 in DNA: TGCGCCAGCAGGCCCGATCTAGAGTCAGATACGCAGTATTTT. It encodes CASRPDLESDTQYF.

This clone was detected only a few times. The CDR3 DNA sequence: TGTGCCAGCAGTTCCGACGACAGGGGAGATTGGACTGAAGCTTTCTTT. Its protein is CASSSDDRGDWTEAFF. The J gene is TRBJ1-1, the V gene TRBV27; 8 positions agree with TRBD1. The CDR3 consists of 16 residues. The ends lost 4 bases at V and 5 bases at J; junction bases unmatched: 12. The germline V gene has CDR1 MNHEY and CDR2 SMNVEV (reference sequence).

The V and J genes are TRBV7-8 and TRBJ2-7; no definite D call. Germline V gene data show CDR1 as SGHVS and CDR2 as FQNEAQ. The length of the CDR3 is 13 residues. V lost 5 bases and J lost 7, with 15 bases in between. The CDR3 coding sequence is TGTGCCAGCAGCCCTCGTATACTCTGGGAGCAGTACTTC. Its protein product is CASSPRILWEQYF.

A remark on this clone: Other nucleotide sequences in the sample specify the same CDR3. CDR3 residues: CASSQVRAGWGHTEAFF. CDR3 nucleotide sequence: TGCGCCAGCAGCCAAGTAAGGGCAGGGTGGGGGCATACTGAAGCTTTCTTT. The chain joins TRBV4-3 to TRBJ1-1; tentatively, D is TRBD1 (6 bases). The germline V gene encodes CDR1 LGHNA and CDR2 YSLEER. V was clipped by 1 base and J by 5 bases, with 20 bases between them. This CDR3 is 17 amino acids long.

The chain joins TRBV28 to TRBJ2-7, with TRBD2 as a possible D gene (5 bases). CDR3 length: 17 amino acids. V lost 6 bases and J 1 base, leaving 22 bases between the germline ends. Per the germline V gene, CDR1 is MDHEN and CDR2 is SYDVKM. DNA of the CDR3: TGTGCCAGCAGCCCCCGGCTTTGGCGGGCCTATTCCTACGAGCAGTACTTC. Protein sequence: CASSPRLWRAYSYEQYF. The whole variable domain, remainder taken from reference TRBV28 and TRBJ2-7, is DVKVTQSSRYLVKRTGEKVFLECVQDMDHENMFWYRQDPGLGLRLIYFSYDVKMKEKGDIPEGYSVSREKKERFSLILESASTNQTSMYLCASSPRLWRAYSYEQYFGPGTRLTVT.

The chain couples TRBV5-1 to TRBJ1-6; 12 nucleotides align to TRBD1. Trimming took 4 bases from V and 7 from J; bases not matched to a gene: 6. This CDR3 is 16 amino acids long. Per germline, CDR1 SGHRS and CDR2 YFSETQ. CDR3 amino acids: CASSPPGQGANSPLHF. The CDR3 DNA follows: TGCGCCAGCAGCCCACCGGGACAGGGGGCGAATTCACCCCTCCACTTT. Full variable domain (outside the CDR3, taken from reference TRBV5-1 and TRBJ1-6): KAGVTQTPRYLIKTRGQQVTLSCSPISGHRSVSWYQQTPGQGLQFLFEYFSETQRNKGNFPGRFSGRQFSNSRSEMNVSTLELGDSALYLCASSPPGQGANSPLHFGNGTRLTVT.

The genes are TRBV30 and TRBJ2-3, with 12 bases that match TRBD2. CDR3 size: 14 residues. The V and J ends lost 5 bases and 4 bases, in that order; junction bases with no gene match: 4. Germline CDR1 is GTSNPN and CDR2 is SVGIG (reference sequence). The CDR3: CAWGSSGRADTQYF. Written as DNA, the CDR3 is TGTGCCTGGGGGTCTAGCGGGAGGGCAGATACGCAGTATTTT.

V is TRBV5-6 and J is TRBJ2-1; the match to TRBD2 covers 8 bases. Germline values: CDR1 SGHDT, CDR2 YYEEEE. This CDR3 comprises 14 residues. V was pared by 5 bases and J by 5 bases, with 6 bases of the junction left unmatched. The CDR3 DNA reads TGTGCCAGCAGTTTCCAGCGGGGGAACAATGAGCAGTTCTTC. It specifies CASSFQRGNNEQFF.

The chain employs TRBV6-2 or TRBV6-3 and TRBJ2-7; 9 bases are a match to TRBD1. The CDR3 totals 15 residues. V was clipped by 6 bases and J by 7 bases; unmatched bases: 13. Germline CDR1 reads MNHEY; CDR2 reads SVGEGT. The CDR3 DNA follows: TGTGCCAGCAGCGACCCCGGACAGGGGATTCATGAGCAGTACTTC. Protein product: CASSDPGQGIHEQYF.

This clone was seen just once. The chain combines TRBV18 with TRBJ2-3, with TRBD2 identical over 11 bases. Germline V gene sequence: CDR1 KGHSH, CDR2 LQKENI. This CDR3 comprises 18 residues. J lost 2 bases, V lost 3 bases, and 10 bases had no gene match. The CDR3 region is CASSPFLTSGSSTDTQYF. CDR3 bases: TGTGCCAGCTCACCGTTCCTTACTAGCGGGAGCTCCACAGATACGCAGTATTTT.

The chain joins TRBV3-1 (or the pseudogene TRBV3-2) to TRBJ2-4; TRBD1 matches 7 bases. The CDR3 length is 15 residues. Germline V CDR1 and CDR2: LGHDT, YNNKEL (reference sequence). V lost 2 bases, J lost 3 bases, and 4 bases stayed unmatched. CDR3 in DNA: TGTGCCAGCAGCCAACCCGGACAGGACAAAAACATTCAGTACTTC. Its protein is CASSQPGQDKNIQYF.

This clone was found a few times. This chain uses TRBV9 with TRBJ1-2, with D possibly TRBD1 on 6 matching bases. Germline CDR1 is SGDLS and CDR2 is YYNGEE. V gave up 4 bases and J gave up 4 bases, with 14 bases separating them. The CDR3 covers 14 residues. The CDR3 bases are TGTGCCAGCAGCCCGACGACAGGAAGCTATGGCTACACCTTC. This sequence encodes CASSPTTGSYGYTF.

The chain recombines TRBV21-1 with TRBJ2-7; the table's D call TRBD1 went unverified against the DNA. TRBV21-1 constitutes a pseudogene. This CDR3 spans 15 amino acids. The CDR3 DNA sequence: TGTGCCAGCGCGGCAGGGGCGCTGGGATTGTACGAGCAGTACTTC. Its translation: CASAAGALGLYEQYF.

The sample holds a few counts of this clone. The rearrangement links TRBV28 to TRBJ1-2; perhaps TRBD1 as D (6 bases). Germline assignment: CDR1 MDHEN and CDR2 SYDVKM. CDR3 length: 13 amino acids. V dropped 5 bases and J dropped 7 bases, with 14 bases sitting between them. CDR3 in amino acids: CASSGMPGVGYTF. In DNA, the CDR3 is TGTGCCAGCAGTGGAATGCCAGGGGTTGGCTACACCTTC.

This clone was observed once. The chain employs TRBV5-1 and TRBJ1-1; 7 positions agree with TRBD1. The CDR3 is made up of 15 amino acids. Per the germline V gene, CDR1 is SGHRS and CDR2 is YFSETQ. J was trimmed by 5 bases and V by 0 bases; bases with no gene match: 7. The CDR3 sequence is CASSLVYTGETEAFF. CDR3 nucleotide sequence: TGCGCCAGCAGCTTGGTCTATACAGGGGAAACTGAAGCTTTCTTT.

This clone was seen a single time. The sample contains more than one DNA sequence encoding this CDR3. This sequence joins TRBV7-9 and TRBJ2-7; tentative D call: TRBD1 (6 bases). The CDR3 is 12 residues long. Trimming removed 3 bases at V and 4 bases at J, with 7 bases between. Germline V gene sequence: CDR1 SEHNR, CDR2 FQNEAQ (reference sequence). CDR3 sequence reads: CASSLTGYEQYF. CDR3 sequence (DNA): TGTGCCAGCAGCTTGACAGGTTACGAGCAGTACTTC.

This clone was picked up a small number of times. The V call is TRBV7-2, the J call TRBJ2-6; a weak D match, TRBD2 (7 bases). Between the trimmed V and J ends, which lost 0 bases and 4 bases, there was a span of 13 bases. The germline CDR1 and CDR2 sequences are SGHTA and FQGNSA. This CDR3 has 17 amino acids. The CDR3 DNA reads TGTGCCAGCAGCTTAGCTTTGGGGGGGCTCGGGGCCAACGTCCTGACTTTC. Its translation is CASSLALGGLGANVLTF.

J is TRBJ1-5 and V is TRBV27; D is undetermined. V was pared by 5 bases and J by 0 bases, with 5 bases between. Germline V gene lookup returns CDR1 MNHEY and CDR2 SMNVEV (reference sequence). The CDR3 totals 13 residues. CDR3 sequence (DNA): TGTGCCAGCAGTATTAATAGCAATCAGCCCCAGCATTTT. Its protein product is CASSINSNQPQHF.

The chain links TRBV30 to TRBJ2-2; 10 bases fit TRBD1. The CDR3 sequence is 13 residues long. Germline trimming cut 5 bases from V and 6 bases from J; bases unmatched to any gene: 3. The germline V gene has CDR1 GTSNPN and CDR2 SVGIG (reference sequence). The CDR3 DNA follows: TGTGCCTGGTCGGGACAGGGGTCCGGGGAGCTGTTTTTT. This encodes CAWSGQGSGELFF.

The genes are TRBV5-4 and TRBJ2-3, with D tentatively TRBD2 (6 bases). Germline CDR1 SGHNT, CDR2 YYREEE (reference sequence). The CDR3 sequence is 15 residues long. The germline V and J ends were trimmed by 2 bases and 2 bases, with 12 bases remaining between them. This CDR3 is CASSFRDWVTDTQYF. The CDR3 region has the DNA TGTGCCAGCAGCTTCCGGGACTGGGTCACAGATACGCAGTATTTT.

The genes are TRBV20-1 and TRBJ1-2, with a weak D call TRBD1 (5 bases). V shed 6 bases and J shed 7 bases, with 12 bases lying between them. In germline, CDR1 is DFQATT, CDR2 SNEGSKA (reference sequence). The length of the CDR3 is 11 residues. CDR3 in amino acids: CSAWSGGGYTF. The CDR3, as DNA: TGCAGTGCCTGGTCGGGGGGTGGCTACACCTTC.

The chain has TRBV2 and TRBJ2-7; D remains ambiguous. The length of the CDR3 is 15 residues. V was cut by 6 bases and J by 3 bases, with 18 bases left in between. The germline gives CDR1 SNHLY, CDR2 FYNNEI. The CDR3 bases are TGTGCCAGCAGCCGCGGAGCCTCCTACTACTACGAGCAGTACTTC. The encoded protein is CASSRGASYYYEQYF.